Each of the 20 T cell receptor beta chains below was sequenced from the same sample in a study of metastatic and nonmetastatic thyroid tumors. Thyroid surgery was performed in patients who had received no treatment beforehand. TCRdb re-processed the PCR reads through MiXCR. The table has about 15,000 clones, roughly 21% seen once; the top ten hold roughly 12%. The sample comprised tumor tissue. Every receptor here comes from a female donor with papillary thyroid cancer or a benign thyroid nodule (not recorded which). Some clones in this sample may be carry-over from other donors' samples.

The rearrangement uses TRBV20-1 and TRBJ2-5; D might be TRBD2 (7 bases). The CDR3 runs to 15 residues. V was shortened by 2 bases and J by 2 bases, with 15 bases between the two germline ends. Germline V gene lookup returns CDR1 DFQATT and CDR2 SNEGSKA (reference sequence). CDR3 nucleotide sequence: TGCAGTGCTAGACAGGGCGGGGGCGTACAAGAGACCCAGTACTTC. Translated: CSARQGGGVQETQYF.

With regard to this clone: One end of the junction does not line up with germline, which may come from a read error. The V and J genes are TRBV2 and TRBJ1-2; tentatively, D is TRBD1 (5 bases). Germline V CDR1 and CDR2: SNHLY, FYNNEI. This CDR3 comprises 11 residues. The CDR3 sequence: CASVQGYCYTF. CDR3 bases: TGTGCCAGCGTCCAGGGCTATTGCTACACCTTC.

The chain carries TRBV5-1 and TRBJ1-5; TRBD1 might be the D (5 bases). Deletions cut 4 bases from V and 2 bases from J, with 16 bases between. CDR1 SGHRS and CDR2 YFSETQ come from the germline V gene. CDR3 size: 16 residues. In DNA form, the CDR3 reads TGCGCCAGCAGCCCTGGCGGGACGGACGGCAATCAGCCCCAGCATTTT. Encoded protein: CASSPGGTDGNQPQHF. Full variable domain (outside the CDR3, taken from reference TRBV5-1 and TRBJ1-5): KAGVTQTPRYLIKTRGQQVTLSCSPISGHRSVSWYQQTPGQGLQFLFEYFSETQRNKGNFPGRFSGRQFSNSRSEMNVSTLELGDSALYLCASSPGGTDGNQPQHFGDGTRLSIL.

The V gene is TRBV27, the J gene TRBJ1-1; no definite D call. Trimming stripped 5 bases from V and 6 bases from J, with 10 bases between. The CDR3 is 12 amino acids. CDR1 MNHEY and CDR2 SMNVEV come from the germline V gene (reference sequence). This CDR3 reads CASSNQISEAFF. CDR3 nucleotides: TGTGCCAGCAGTAATCAGATTTCTGAAGCTTTCTTT.

In its sample, this clone is medium-sized (0.01 to 0.1%). The chain has TRBV12-3 or TRBV12-4 and TRBJ2-2; D is possibly TRBD1 (5 bases). The CDR3 spans 13 residues. Between the trimmed V and J ends, which lost 3 bases and 3 bases, there was a span of 5 bases. CDR3: CASSLGHTGELFF. In DNA, the CDR3 is TGTGCCAGCAGTTTGGGGCACACCGGGGAGCTGTTTTTT.

By share, this clone counts as medium-sized. The chain joins TRBV6-2 or TRBV6-3 to TRBJ2-3, with 9 bases lining up with TRBD1. CDR1 MNHEY and CDR2 SVGEGT come from the germline V gene. The CDR3 runs 15 residues. J gave up 3 bases and V 6 bases, and 7 bases lay outside the gene matches. The chain's CDR3 is CASRPGQGETDTQYF. CDR3 coding DNA: TGTGCCAGCAGGCCGGGACAGGGTGAAACAGATACGCAGTATTTT.

This clone was seen a few times. The CDR3 DNA reads as TGTGCCAGCAGCCAAGCCCCGGGACTAGCAATCGACAATGAGCAGTTCTTC. Translated: CASSQAPGLAIDNEQFF. This chain uses TRBV4-2 with TRBJ2-1; 9 nucleotides line up with TRBD2. V lost 1 base, J lost 5 bases, and 9 bases stayed unmatched. The germline V gene encodes CDR1 LGHNA and CDR2 YNFKEQ. The CDR3 contains 17 residues.

In its sample, this clone ranks as large. This chain links TRBV20-1 with TRBJ1-6, with 8 bases fitting TRBD1. CDR1 is DFQATT and CDR2 is SNEGSKA in the germline V gene (reference sequence). The CDR3 contains 17 residues. J lost 6 bases, V lost 4 bases, and 14 bases had no gene match. CDR3 amino acids: CSAIAQYSGGSNSPLHF. The CDR3 DNA is TGCAGTGCTATCGCCCAGTACTCAGGGGGCAGTAATTCACCCCTCCACTTT.

This clone was observed a handful of times. The CDR3 does not close with the conserved phenylalanine or tryptophan, likely indicating a read error. The chain combines TRBV6-6 with TRBJ2-7; D possibly uses TRBD1 or TRBD2 (5 bases each). The germline gives CDR1 MNHNY, CDR2 SVGAGI (reference sequence). Trimming cost V 2 bases and J 0 bases, with 11 bases left between them. This CDR3 is built from 15 residues. The CDR3 reads CASSYESGTSYEQYS. The CDR3 DNA follows: TGTGCCAGCAGTTACGAGTCAGGGACCTCCTACGAGCAGTACTCC.

This clone appeared many times. The CDR3 region is CATQTDHQPQHF. CDR3 bases: TGTGCCACCCAGACAGATCATCAGCCCCAGCATTTT. The chain recombines TRBV19 with TRBJ1-5; a weak D match, TRBD1 (5 bases). CDR1 is LNHDA and CDR2 is SQIVND in the germline V gene (reference sequence). V gave up 10 bases and J gave up 5 bases, with 12 bases separating them. CDR3 length: 12 amino acids.

This clone occurred many times. The chain carries TRBV20-1 and TRBJ2-1; 9 nucleotides line up with TRBD2. V gave up 4 bases and J gave up 6 bases; unmatched junction bases: 7. Germline V CDR1 and CDR2: DFQATT, SNEGSKA (reference sequence). The CDR3 has 14 residues. The CDR3 is CSAIRAGGGNEQFF. CDR3 sequence (DNA): TGCAGTGCTATAAGGGCGGGAGGGGGCAATGAGCAGTTCTTC.

The genes are TRBV28 and TRBJ2-3; weak D call: TRBD1 (7 bases). Germline assignment: CDR1 MDHEN and CDR2 SYDVKM. The V gene lost 4 bases and the J gene lost 2 bases, with 13 bases spanning the gap. The CDR3 runs 15 residues. The CDR3 reads CASSSTGEDTDTQYF. As DNA, the CDR3 is TGTGCCAGCAGTTCCACAGGGGAGGACACAGATACGCAGTATTTT.

This clone has at least ten counts. This chain joins TRBV20-1 and TRBJ2-3; no definite D call. V was cut by 2 bases and J by 2 bases, with 11 bases left in between. Germline lookup yields CDR1 DFQATT and CDR2 SNEGSKA (reference sequence). The CDR3 length is 14 residues. In DNA form, the CDR3 reads TGCAGTGCTAGAAGGACCAGGTCCACAGATACGCAGTATTTT. Translation gives CSARRTRSTDTQYF.

The CDR3 loop reads CASGESGFDTEQFF. For the CDR3, the DNA is TGTGCCAGCGGCGAGAGCGGGTTCGATACTGAGCAGTTCTTC. The rearrangement links TRBV4-2 to TRBJ2-1; a weak D match, TRBD2 (6 bases). CDR1 is LGHNA and CDR2 is YNFKEQ in the germline V gene. This CDR3 has 14 amino acids. The ends were cut back, 8 bases at V and 9 bases at J, with 20 bases in the middle.

The chain carries TRBV30 and TRBJ2-1, with 12 positions matching TRBD2. The CDR3 spans 15 residues. Germline V gene data show CDR1 as GTSNPN and CDR2 as SVGIG (reference sequence). Losses at the gene ends were 1 base for V and 7 bases for J; bases not matched to a gene: 5. The CDR3 loop reads CAWSGLAGVDNEQFF. In nucleotides, the CDR3 is TGTGCCTGGAGTGGACTAGCGGGAGTTGATAATGAGCAGTTCTTC.

In this sample, this clone turned up many times. Distinct nucleotide sequences in the sample also encode this CDR3. The chain links TRBV9 to TRBJ1-3, with D perhaps TRBD1 (5 bases). From germline, CDR1 is SGDLS and CDR2 YYNGEE. Trimming pared 0 bases from V and 4 bases from J, leaving 5 bases between. The CDR3 covers 13 residues. The CDR3 loop reads CASSVEGGNTIYF. The CDR3 DNA reads as TGTGCCAGCAGCGTAGAGGGGGGAAACACCATATATTTT. The variable domain in full, completed from reference TRBV9 and TRBJ1-3, reads DSGVTQTPKHLITATGQRVTLRCSPRSGDLSVYWYQQSLDQGLQFLIQYYNGEERAKGNILERFSAQQFPDLHSELNLSSLELGDSALYFCASSVEGGNTIYFGEGSWLTVV.

Judged by abundance, this clone is medium-sized. This CDR3 is CASSQGGNEQFF. CDR3 in DNA: TGCGCCAGCAGCCAAGGCGGGAATGAGCAGTTCTTC. The rearrangement uses TRBV4-1 and TRBJ2-1, with TRBD2 as a possible D gene (5 bases). This CDR3 spans 12 amino acids. Germline CDR1 is MGHRA and CDR2 is YSYEKL. V lost 1 base to trimming and J lost 7 bases, with 5 bases between them.

This clone has just a few counts. The rearrangement uses TRBV19 and TRBJ2-7; D might be TRBD2 (6 bases). The CDR3 has 14 amino acids. Germline V gives CDR1 LNHDA, CDR2 SQIVND (reference sequence). Trimming left V 5 bases short and J 0 bases short, with 11 bases between. In DNA form, the CDR3 reads TGTGCCAGTAGTCCCGGGCGGGGCTCCTACGAGCAGTACTTC. Translating gives CASSPGRGSYEQYF.

By sample fraction, this clone is medium-sized (0.01 to 0.1%). The genes are TRBV19 and TRBJ1-5; maybe TRBD1 (5 bases). Trimming removed 6 bases at V and 7 bases at J, with 19 bases between. CDR3 length equals 15 residues. The germline V gene has CDR1 LNHDA and CDR2 SQIVND (reference sequence). Written as DNA, the CDR3 is TGTGCCAGTAGCCCCCCCAGGGAATGGGGGCAGCCCCAGCATTTT. It encodes CASSPPREWGQPQHF.

This clone came up many times. The chain links TRBV3-1 to TRBJ2-1; unclear D gene. V was clipped by 1 base and J by 0 bases, with 10 bases between them. The germline CDR1 and CDR2 sequences are LGHDT and YNNKEL (reference sequence). The CDR3 runs 16 residues. This CDR3 is CASSQVKKGSYNEQFF. DNA for the CDR3: TGTGCCAGCAGCCAAGTCAAGAAGGGCTCCTACAATGAGCAGTTCTTC.